This T cell receptor beta chain was captured in a study of blood T cell repertoires in COVID-19. Whole-study context: The samples span acute and convalescent COVID-19 from the United States, Italy and Spain. The analysed material was cDNA or gDNA that came from T cells, B-cell-depleted T cells, or PBMCs.

Seattle participants joined during active infection and were tracked over time. In the original analysis: Reference gene primer amplification gave nucleated cell count estimates. Produced via immunoSEQ multiplex PCR; TCRdb's table is partial and in-frame only. V and J calls plus clone size are reproduced from that table; the DNA served to infer D and trimming. The sample has 200,000 to 250,000 clones; approximately 80% are singletons. The material sequenced was peripheral blood. The clonotype was recovered from a woman of 80 years or more with COVID-19, enrolled during active disease.

The CDR3 loop reads CASTPQWAQPQHF. CDR3 bases: TGTGCCAGCACCCCTCAATGGGCTCAGCCCCAGCATTTT. J is TRBJ1-5 and V is TRBV12-3 or TRBV12-4; D unclear. V lost 7 bases to trimming and J lost 6 bases, with 13 bases between them. The CDR3 length is 13 residues.